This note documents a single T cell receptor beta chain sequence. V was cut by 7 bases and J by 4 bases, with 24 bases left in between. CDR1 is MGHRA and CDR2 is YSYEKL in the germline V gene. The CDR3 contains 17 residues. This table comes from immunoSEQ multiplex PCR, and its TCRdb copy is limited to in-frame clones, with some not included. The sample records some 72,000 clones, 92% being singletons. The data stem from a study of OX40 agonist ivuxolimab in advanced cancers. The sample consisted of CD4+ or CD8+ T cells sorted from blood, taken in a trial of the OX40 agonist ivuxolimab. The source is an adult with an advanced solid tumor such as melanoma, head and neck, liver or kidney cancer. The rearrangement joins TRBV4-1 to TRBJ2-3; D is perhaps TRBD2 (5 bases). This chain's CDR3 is CASTQAPVGSEADTQYF. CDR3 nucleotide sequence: TGCGCCAGCACTCAGGCGCCGGTGGGATCGGAGGCAGATACGCAGTATTTT.